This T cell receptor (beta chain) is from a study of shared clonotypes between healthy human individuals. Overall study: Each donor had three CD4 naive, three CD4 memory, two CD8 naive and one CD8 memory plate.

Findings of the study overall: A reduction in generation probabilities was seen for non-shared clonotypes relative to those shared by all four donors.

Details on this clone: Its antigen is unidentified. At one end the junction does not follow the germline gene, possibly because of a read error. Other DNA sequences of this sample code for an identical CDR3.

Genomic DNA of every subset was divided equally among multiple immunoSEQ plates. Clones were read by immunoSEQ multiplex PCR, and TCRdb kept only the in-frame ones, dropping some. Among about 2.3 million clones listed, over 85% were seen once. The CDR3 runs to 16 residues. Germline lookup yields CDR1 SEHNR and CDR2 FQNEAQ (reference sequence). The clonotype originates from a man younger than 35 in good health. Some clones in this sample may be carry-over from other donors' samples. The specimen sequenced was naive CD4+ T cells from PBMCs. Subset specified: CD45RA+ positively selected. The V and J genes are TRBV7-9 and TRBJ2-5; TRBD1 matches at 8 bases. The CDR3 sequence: CASSPRFGTGQETQYF. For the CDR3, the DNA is TGTGCTAGCAGCCCTCGTTTTGGGACAGGACAAGAGACCCAGTACTTC.